The 13 T cell receptor beta chains below come from one sample, sequenced in a study of T cell changes during pregnancy in multiple sclerosis. TCRdb's table, derived via immunoSEQ multiplex PCR, lists solely in-frame clones and lacks some. This sample has 35,000 or so clones, with about 91% found just once. Source: CD4+ T cells from peripheral blood mononuclear cells, taken after pregnancy. The receptors were gathered from a female donor with multiple sclerosis, enrolled in a pregnancy study.

The chain links TRBV12-5 to TRBJ1-5; D may be TRBD1 (6 bases). The CDR3 contains 17 residues. Trimming took off 0 bases at V and 5 bases at J, with 17 bases between the two ends. In germline, CDR1 is LGHNT, CDR2 FRNRAP. DNA of the CDR3: TGTGCTAGTGGTTTGGTAGTCGGGGACATCATCCATCAGCCCCAGCATTTT. Translating it yields CASGLVVGDIIHQPQHF.

The chain employs TRBV9 and TRBJ1-2; 9 bases line up with TRBD1. With 3 bases clipped from V and 8 bases from J, the junction kept 11 bases outside the gene matches. CDR1 SGDLS and CDR2 YYNGEE come from the germline V gene. The CDR3 contains 15 residues. The CDR3 DNA reads TGTGCCAGCAGCGCGACTCCCGGGACAGGGATCGGCTACACCTTC. Translating it yields CASSATPGTGIGYTF.

The sample holds one count of this clone. V and J are TRBV28 and TRBJ1-2, with TRBD1 matching 9 bases. Germline trimming cut 5 bases from V and 2 bases from J; bases unmatched to any gene: 6. The CDR3 covers 15 residues. Germline V gene sequence: CDR1 MDHEN, CDR2 SYDVKM. The CDR3 protein is CASSPNRGRNYGYTF. The CDR3 DNA reads TGTGCCAGCAGTCCTAACAGGGGGCGGAACTATGGCTACACCTTC.

The chain joins TRBV15 to TRBJ2-7, with D perhaps matching TRBD1 (6 bases). The V end was cut by 0 bases, the J end by 3 bases, with 21 bases between. The length of the CDR3 is 18 residues. CDR1 is LNHNV and CDR2 is YYDKDF in the germline V gene (reference sequence). The CDR3 protein is CATSRDQRPYRVDYEQYF. The CDR3 region has the DNA TGTGCCACCAGCAGAGATCAGCGCCCTTACAGGGTTGACTACGAGCAGTACTTC.

V and J are TRBV11-1 and TRBJ2-2; weak D call: TRBD2 (7 bases). V was cut by 6 bases and J by 3 bases, with 23 bases left in between. There are 18 residues in the CDR3. The germline gives CDR1 SGHAT, CDR2 FQDESV (reference sequence). CDR3 sequence: CASRGGGMGRPDTGELFF. In nucleotides, the CDR3 is TGTGCCAGCAGAGGGGGGGGGATGGGACGACCGGACACCGGGGAGCTGTTTTTT.

The V and J genes are TRBV28 and TRBJ2-1; 9 bases are shared with TRBD1. V was pared by 4 bases and J by 3 bases, with 4 bases of the junction left unmatched. Germline assignment: CDR1 MDHEN and CDR2 SYDVKM. The CDR3 is made up of 15 amino acids. CDR3 coding DNA: TGTGCCAGCAGTTGGGACAGGGCATTCTACAATGAGCAGTTCTTC. Residues: CASSWDRAFYNEQFF. Variable domain in full (rest from reference TRBV28 and TRBJ2-1): DVKVTQSSRYLVKRTGEKVFLECVQDMDHENMFWYRQDPGLGLRLIYFSYDVKMKEKGDIPEGYSVSREKKERFSLILESASTNQTSMYLCASSWDRAFYNEQFFGPGTRLTVL.

The chain combines TRBV19 with TRBJ1-5; D unresolved. This CDR3 is built from 12 residues. V was trimmed by 6 bases and J by 5 bases, leaving 8 bases between them. Germline V gene sequence: CDR1 LNHDA, CDR2 SQIVND (reference sequence). CDR3 residues: CASSRYHQPQHF. CDR3 coding DNA: TGTGCCAGTAGCCGGTACCATCAGCCCCAGCATTTT. The full variable domain, in which reference TRBV19 and TRBJ1-5 provide the parts outside the CDR3, is DGGITQSPKYLFRKEGQNVTLSCEQNLNHDAMYWYRQDPGQGLRLIYYSQIVNDFQKGDIAEGYSVSREKKESFPLTVTSAQKNPTAFYLCASSRYHQPQHFGDGTRLSIL.

The chain uses TRBV4-3 and TRBJ1-4, with D perhaps matching TRBD1 (6 bases). Trimming stripped 4 bases from V and 5 bases from J, with 11 bases between. The CDR3 length is 14 residues. The germline V gene encodes CDR1 LGHNA and CDR2 YSLEER. The CDR3 DNA sequence: TGCGCCAGCAGCCGAGGGGGGGGGAATGAAAAACTGTTTTTT. This sequence encodes CASSRGGGNEKLFF.

Points on this clone: One junction end does not reproduce the germline sequence, and a read error may be involved. The chain joins TRBV2 to TRBJ2-5; the match to TRBD1 covers 8 bases. Germline V gene sequence: CDR1 SNHLY, CDR2 FYNNEI. The CDR3 totals 16 residues. The CDR3 DNA follows: TGTGCCGGCAGTGGAGGACAGGGTGGGATATTAGAGACCCAGTACTTC. Translated, it gives CAGSGGQGGILETQYF.

The J gene is TRBJ1-3, the V gene TRBV9; TRBD1 matches at 7 bases. The CDR3 contains 16 residues. With V trimmed by 4 bases and J by 1 base, 8 bases remained unmatched. Germline CDR1 reads SGDLS; CDR2 reads YYNGEE. The CDR3 bases are TGTGCCAGCAGCCCCCGACAGGGCAGATCTGGAAACACCATATATTTT. Translating it yields CASSPRQGRSGNTIYF.

The gene calls are TRBV4-3 and TRBJ2-3; 9 bases match TRBD1. The germline gives CDR1 LGHNA, CDR2 YSLEER. J was trimmed by 6 bases and V by 0 bases; bases with no gene match: 7. The CDR3 is made up of 16 amino acids. The CDR3 DNA follows: TGCGCCAGCAGCCAAGAAGCGGGGACAGGGCCCGATACGCAGTATTTT. As protein: CASSQEAGTGPDTQYF.

This chain connects TRBV4-3 to TRBJ2-1; TRBD2 matches at 9 bases. The V segment lost 0 bases and the J segment 9 bases; nucleotides outside the gene matches: 15. The germline V gene has CDR1 LGHNA and CDR2 YSLEER. The CDR3 has 18 residues. CDR3 loop: CASSQDLLPGLASGEQFF. DNA of the CDR3: TGCGCCAGCAGCCAAGATCTCCTACCGGGACTAGCAAGCGGTGAGCAGTTCTTC.

V gene TRBV7-9 combines with J gene TRBJ2-2, with D maybe TRBD1 (5 bases). Trimming shortened V by 7 bases and J by 7 bases, and 25 bases separated the two germline ends. From germline, CDR1 is SEHNR and CDR2 FQNEAQ (reference sequence). The CDR3 sequence is 17 residues long. The CDR3 sequence: CASIDTLGQKRGGELFF. The CDR3 nucleotides are TGTGCCAGCATCGACACCCTAGGACAAAAGCGAGGCGGGGAGCTGTTTTTT.